The clone carrying this T cell receptor beta chain appeared a few times. The antigen is unknown. The data were obtained in a study of vaccination and CD4 T cells after COVID-19. The Oncomine TCR Beta short-read assay sequenced DNA from cultured CD4+ T cells. TCRdb re-called the PCR reads through MiXCR, storing one row per CDR3 protein. Of some 7,000 distinct CDR3 sequences in the sample, 33% are singletons; the top ten hold roughly 28%. Treatment reported: roughly nine-day PBMC culture with coronavirus spike peptide pools or control peptides (ViraFEST assay). During the years 2011-2018, before the COVID-19 pandemic, the unexposed donor's CD4+ T cells were collected. The sequencing sample was made of CD4+ T cells from blood, cultured in vitro. The TCR was taken from a human donor in good health.

The CDR3 nucleotides are TGTGCCAGCAGTCAGGGGGCTACCGGGGAGCTGTTTTTT. Its protein product is CASSQGATGELFF. This rearrangement joins TRBV6-4 to TRBJ2-2; 8 positions match TRBD1. The length of the CDR3 is 13 residues. The V and J ends lost 5 bases and 5 bases, in that order; junction bases with no gene match: 1. The V gene's germline CDR1 is MRHNA and CDR2 SNTAGT.